This record concerns one TCR beta chain sequence. This clonotype has more than one count but fewer than ten. Its antigen is not yet known. Nothing much larger sits one base from this clone, and base qualities are not available. The protocol used for the library was PCR. Sequencing was performed on a NextSeq 500. Clones were called with MiXCR by TCRdb after fastp trimmed the public reads at Q25, and only in-frame beta chains were retained. Each CDR3 protein appears once, grouped with its most common genes and DNA. The sample table records approximately 2,000 distinct CDR3 sequences; around 38% of these occur just once. About 17% of the sample is held by the ten biggest clonotypes. This entry is derived from a study of immune characterization of retroperitoneal liposarcoma (dated by TCRdb to about 2019). Measured from the cysteine to the phenylalanine, the CDR3 is 15 residues long. CDR3 DNA is the only sequence kept; it has 45 bases, read in frame from the first base. CDR1 and CDR2, looked up from the germline V gene, are SGHTA and FQGNSA.

The sequence was obtained from a male donor with retroperitoneal liposarcoma. The chain uses TRBV7-2 and TRBJ2-1; TRBD2 aligns with 8 central bases. The end of the DNA aligns better with TRBJ2-7, so the J call may be wrong. The specimen sequenced was tumor tissue. The nucleotide sequence reads TGTGCCAGCAGCGCAGTGACGGGGGGGTCCTACGAGCAGTACTTC. It translates to CASSAVTGGSYEQYF.